Listed below are T cell receptor beta chains from one sample, sequenced in a study of blood T cell repertoires in COVID-19. The repertoire was sequenced with immunoSEQ multiplex PCR; TCRdb's copy has only in-frame clones and lacks some. The sample consists of about 240,000 clones, about 90% of them appearing once. Input material: peripheral blood. The receptors come from a woman in her 30s who had recovered from COVID-19. Both conserved end residues are part of each CDR3. D genes are given only for firm matches. A clone size is listed for some rows: how often the clone was seen (once, few, many), or a class if it is expanded.

NA | TRBD2 | TRBJ2-3 | TRBV10-2 | TGCGCCAGCAGTGAGTCGGTAGTGGGGGGGAGCACAGATACGCAGTATTTT | CASSESVVGGSTDTQYF
NA | TRBD1 | TRBJ1-2 | TRBV2 | TGTGCCAGCTCCTACGAACAGGGGACTAACTATGGCTACACCTTC | CASSYEQGTNYGYTF
NA | NA | TRBJ2-3 | TRBV6-2/TRBV6-3 | TGTGCCAGCAGTGGGGGCCTTAACACAGATACGCAGTATTTT | CASSGGLNTDTQYF
NA | NA | TRBJ2-3 | TRBV2 | TGTGCCAGCAGTGTTCAGAGGTTGGCTAGCACAGATACGCAGTATTTT | CASSVQRLASTDTQYF
NA | TRBD1 | TRBJ2-1 | TRBV7-9 | TGTGCCAGCAGCTCTCCACTCCGCAGGGGGCTCAATGAGCAGTTCTTC | CASSSPLRRGLNEQFF
NA | NA | TRBJ2-2 | TRBV5-1 | TGCGCCAGCACTGGCTCACAGGGATTTCGCGCCGGGGAGCTGTTTTTT | CASTGSQGFRAGELFF
once | NA | TRBJ2-7 | TRBV2 | TGTGCCAGCACAGTCAGATTTACCTACGAGCAGTACTTC | CASTVRFTYEQYF
NA | NA | TRBJ1-1 | TRBV7-2 | TGTGCCAGCAGCTTAGACGGGGGAATTAACACTGAAGCTTTCTTT | CASSLDGGINTEAFF
NA | TRBD1 | TRBJ2-1 | TRBV27 | TGTGCCAGCAGTTTAAAAAGACAGGGGTTCTTC | CASSLKRQGFF
once | NA | TRBJ2-7 | TRBV7-2 | TGTGCCAGCAGCTTAGAGGTTGTAGCGAGGGAGCAGTACTTC | CASSLEVVAREQYF
NA | TRBD1 | TRBJ2-2 | TRBV6-5 | TGTGCCAGCAGCCGGACAGGGTCCGGGGAGCTGTTTTTT | CASSRTGSGELFF
NA | NA | TRBJ1-1 | TRBV21-1 | TGTGCCAGCAGCAAAGATATAGGTCGGAGGCACGGAGCTTTCTTT | CASSKDIGRRHGAFF
NA | TRBD2 | TRBJ2-1 | TRBV2 | TGTGCCAGCAGTGTTCTCGCGGGGGACTACAATGAGCAGTTCTTC | CASSVLAGDYNEQFF
NA | NA | TRBJ1-5 | TRBV4-1 | TGCGCCAGCAGCCAAGAAGGTGGGGGCTGGCAGCCCCAGCATTTT | CASSQEGGGWQPQHF
NA | NA | TRBJ2-7 | TRBV2 | TGTGCCAGCAGTGAAGTACCCCCTAGCGTCCACGAGCAGTACTTC | CASSEVPPSVHEQYF
NA | TRBD1 | TRBJ1-2 | TRBV9 | TGTGCCAGCAGCGCCAGTCCGGGACAGGGTCCCTTTACTAACTATGGCTACACCTTC | CASSASPGQGPFTNYGYTF
NA | TRBD1 | TRBJ2-5 | TRBV5-6 | TGTGCCAGCAGCCGTAACGGACAGGGGTCAGAGACCCAGTACTTC | CASSRNGQGSETQYF
many | NA | TRBJ2-7 | TRBV2 | TGTGCCAGCAGTTACACCGAGGACGAGCAGTACTTC | CASSYTEDEQYF
once | TRBD1 | TRBJ2-3 | TRBV5-1 | TGCGCCAGCAGCTCGGGACAGGGCACAGATACGCAGTATTTT | CASSSGQGTDTQYF
NA | NA | TRBJ2-1 | TRBV11-3 | TGTGCCAGCAGCTTAAACGCGTATGAGCAGTTCTTC | CASSLNAYEQFF
NA | NA | TRBJ2-2 | TRBV4-2 | TGTGCCAGCAGCCGCGACCTTCGGGAGAGCACCGGGGAGCTGTTTTTT | CASSRDLRESTGELFF
NA | NA | TRBJ2-2 | TRBV25-1 | TGTGCCAGCAGTGAATGGCGGGTGGGCACCGGGGAGCTGTTTTTT | CASSEWRVGTGELFF
NA | NA | TRBJ1-5 | TRBV15 | TGTGCCACCAGCGCTCGCTCGGCCGGGGGTGGGCAGCCCCAGCATTTT | CATSARSAGGGQPQHF
few | TRBD1 | TRBJ1-3 | TRBV14 | TGTGCCAGCAGCCGGACAGGGATCTCTGGAAACACCATATATTTT | CASSRTGISGNTIYF
NA | TRBD2 | TRBJ2-7 | TRBV7-2 | TGTGCCAGCAGCTTAGGACTAGCGTTCCCTGACGAGCAGTACTTC | CASSLGLAFPDEQYF
NA | NA | TRBJ2-5 | TRBV5-6 | TGTGCCAGCAGCTTGCGGGGGCAAGAGACCCAGTACTTC | CASSLRGQETQYF
NA | NA | TRBJ2-7 | TRBV3-1/TRBV3-2 | TGTGCCACCAGACGTTCGGGACATATTAAGGACGAGCAGTACTTC | CATRRSGHIKDEQYF
NA | NA | TRBJ1-1 | TRBV5-1 | TGCGCCAGCAGCTTCGGTTGGGGGGTGGGGAACACTGAAGCTTTCTTT | CASSFGWGVGNTEAFF
NA | NA | TRBJ1-4 | TRBV19 | TGTGCCAGTAGGAAGGCGGTTTTCGCAACTAATGAAAAACTGTTTTTT | CASRKAVFATNEKLFF
NA | TRBD1 | TRBJ2-7 | TRBV4-2 | TGTGCCAGCAGCCAAGGGACAGGGGGCTCCTACGAGCAGTACTTC | CASSQGTGGSYEQYF
NA | NA | TRBJ1-2 | TRBV4-2 | TGTGCCAGCAGCCAAGATATCCCTTCAGCGGCGTTGCCCTATGGCTACACCTTC | CASSQDIPSAALPYGYTF
NA | NA | TRBJ2-5 | TRBV5-6 | TGTGCCAGCAGCTACGGGGGGCAGGAGACCCAGTACTTC | CASSYGGQETQYF
NA | TRBD1 | TRBJ1-3 | TRBV7-6 | TGTGCCAGCAGCCCTGAGGGGGCGATTTCTGGAAACACCATATATTTT | CASSPEGAISGNTIYF
NA | TRBD1 | TRBJ1-1 | TRBV6-2/TRBV6-3 | TGTGCCAGCAGTTACCCGGCCAGGGACAGGTTGAACACTGAAGCTTTCTTT | CASSYPARDRLNTEAFF
NA | NA | TRBJ1-6 | TRBV10-2 | TGCGCCAGCAACCTGGGAGGGGGTGGCAATTCACCCCTCCACTTT | CASNLGGGGNSPLHF
many | NA | TRBJ1-2 | TRBV6-5 | TGTGCCAGCACGCGGGCAGACTTTAACTATGGCTACACCTTC | CASTRADFNYGYTF
NA | NA | TRBJ2-7 | TRBV6-6 | TGTGCCAGCAGCGGGGGGCCCCCAAAAATTGAGCAGTACTTC | CASSGGPPKIEQYF
once | NA | TRBJ2-7 | TRBV10-3 | TGTGCCATCAGTCCCTCGGGGAACCCCCACGAGCAGTACTTC | CAISPSGNPHEQYF
NA | TRBD2 | TRBJ2-2 | TRBV4-1 | TGCGCCAGCAGCCCAGTTGGAAGCGGGGGGGCCTTTAACACCGGGGAGCTGTTTTTT | CASSPVGSGGAFNTGELFF
once | NA | TRBJ1-3 | TRBV5-1 | TGCGCCAGCAGCTTCGGGTCAACTGGAAACACCATATATTTT | CASSFGSTGNTIYF
few | NA | TRBJ2-1 | TRBV2 | TGTGCCAGCAGTGAAACGAGAGGGCTAGTTAATGAGCAGTTCTTC | CASSETRGLVNEQFF
NA | NA | TRBJ1-5 | TRBV11-2 | TGTGCCAGCAGCTTAGCGTCGGGCAATCAGCCCCAGCATTTT | CASSLASGNQPQHF
NA | NA | TRBJ2-3 | TRBV19 | TGTGCCAGTTCAGGCGTGGCAGATACGCAGTATTTT | CASSGVADTQYF
NA | TRBD2 | TRBJ2-1 | TRBV6-4 | TGTGCCAGCAGCGCCAGCGGGGGGGGTGGGCGCGATGAGCAGTTCTTC | CASSASGGGGRDEQFF
once | NA | TRBJ1-1 | TRBV6-5 | TGTGCCACCCGTCTGGAGGGGAGGTGGACTGAAGCTTTCTTT | CATRLEGRWTEAFF
NA | TRBD1 | TRBJ1-1 | TRBV10-2 | TGCGCCACCGCCTCGACAGGGGGACGAACTGAAGCTTTCTTT | CATASTGGRTEAFF
NA | TRBD1 | TRBJ1-6 | TRBV18 | TGTGCCAGCTCACCACGAACAGGGGGATTGGATTCACCCCTCCACTTT | CASSPRTGGLDSPLHF
NA | TRBD1 | TRBJ1-1 | TRBV28 | TGTGCCAGCCTTGAGGGGGCGCGGACTGAAGCTTTCTTT | CASLEGARTEAFF
NA | NA | TRBJ1-2 | TRBV6-5 | TGTGCCAGCAGTTACCAGGGGCCAAACTATGGCTACACCTTC | CASSYQGPNYGYTF
NA | NA | TRBJ1-1 | TRBV18 | TGTGCCAGCTCACCGCAGGGACTGGGGACTGAAGCTTTCTTT | CASSPQGLGTEAFF